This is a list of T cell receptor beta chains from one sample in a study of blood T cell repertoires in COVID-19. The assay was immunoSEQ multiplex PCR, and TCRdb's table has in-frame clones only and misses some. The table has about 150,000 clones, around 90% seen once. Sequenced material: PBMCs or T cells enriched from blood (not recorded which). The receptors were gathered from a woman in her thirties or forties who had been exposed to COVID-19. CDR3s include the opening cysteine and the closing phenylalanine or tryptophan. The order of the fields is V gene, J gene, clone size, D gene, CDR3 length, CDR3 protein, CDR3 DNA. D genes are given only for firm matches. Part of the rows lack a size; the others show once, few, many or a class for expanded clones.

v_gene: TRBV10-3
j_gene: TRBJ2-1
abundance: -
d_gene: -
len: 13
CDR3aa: CAGGTGSYNEQFF
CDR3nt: TGTGCCGGCGGGACGGGCTCCTACAATGAGCAGTTCTTC

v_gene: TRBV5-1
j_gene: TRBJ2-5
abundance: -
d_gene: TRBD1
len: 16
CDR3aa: CASSSQGGQGTETQYF
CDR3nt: TGCGCCAGCAGCTCCCAAGGGGGACAGGGGACGGAGACCCAGTACTTC

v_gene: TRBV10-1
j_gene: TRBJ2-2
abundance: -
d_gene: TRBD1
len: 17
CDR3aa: CAIPNPRTGSNTGELFF
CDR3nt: TGCGCCATCCCGAACCCAAGGACAGGATCGAACACCGGGGAGCTGTTTTTT

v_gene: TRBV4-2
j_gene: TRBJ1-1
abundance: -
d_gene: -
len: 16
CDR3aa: CASSQTAGPMNTEAFF
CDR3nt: TGTGCCAGCAGCCAAACCGCGGGACCCATGAACACTGAAGCTTTCTTT

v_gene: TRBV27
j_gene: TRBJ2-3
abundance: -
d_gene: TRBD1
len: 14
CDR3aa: CASSSRGLGDTQYF
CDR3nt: TGTGCCAGCAGTAGTAGGGGGCTGGGAGATACGCAGTATTTT

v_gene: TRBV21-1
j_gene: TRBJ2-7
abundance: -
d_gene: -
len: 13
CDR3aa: CASSNQWSYEQYF
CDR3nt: TGTGCCAGCAGCAATCAGTGGTCCTACGAGCAGTACTTC

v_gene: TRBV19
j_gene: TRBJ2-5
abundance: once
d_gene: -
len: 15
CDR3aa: CASSRMGGRSETQYF
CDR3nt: TGTGCCAGTAGTAGGATGGGGGGGCGTTCTGAGACCCAGTACTTC

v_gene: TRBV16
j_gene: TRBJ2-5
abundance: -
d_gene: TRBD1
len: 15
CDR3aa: CASSQSRQGMETQYF
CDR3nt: TGTGCCAGCAGCCAATCAAGACAGGGGATGGAGACCCAGTACTTC

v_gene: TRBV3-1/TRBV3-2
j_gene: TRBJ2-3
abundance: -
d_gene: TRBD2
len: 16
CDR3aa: CASSRSGRAGTDTQYF
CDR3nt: TGTGCCAGCAGCAGGAGCGGGAGGGCCGGGACAGATACGCAGTATTTT

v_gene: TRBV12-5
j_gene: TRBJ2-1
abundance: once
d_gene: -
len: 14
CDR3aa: CASGLVQSWNEQFF
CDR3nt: TGTGCTAGTGGTTTGGTACAGTCCTGGAATGAGCAGTTCTTC

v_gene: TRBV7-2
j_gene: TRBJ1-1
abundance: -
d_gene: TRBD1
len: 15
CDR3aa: CASSYPQGFGTEAFF
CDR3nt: TGTGCCAGCAGCTACCCACAGGGGTTTGGCACTGAAGCTTTCTTT

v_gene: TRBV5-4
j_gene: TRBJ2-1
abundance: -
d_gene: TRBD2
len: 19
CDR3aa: CASSIAGTSGRVRNNEQFF
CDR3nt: TGTGCCAGCAGCATCGCCGGGACTAGCGGGAGAGTGAGGAACAATGAGCAGTTCTTC

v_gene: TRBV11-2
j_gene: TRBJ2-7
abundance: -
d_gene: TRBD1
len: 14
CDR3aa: CASRLGQGPYEQYF
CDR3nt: TGTGCCAGCAGGTTGGGACAGGGGCCCTACGAGCAGTACTTC

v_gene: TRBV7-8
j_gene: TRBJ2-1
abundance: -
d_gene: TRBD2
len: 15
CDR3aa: CASSVLAGGLNEQFF
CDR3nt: TGTGCCAGCAGCGTTCTAGCGGGAGGGCTCAATGAGCAGTTCTTC

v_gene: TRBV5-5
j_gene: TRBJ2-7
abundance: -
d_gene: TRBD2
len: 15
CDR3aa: CASSLRREGRYEQYF
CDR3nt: TGTGCCAGCAGCTTGCGGCGGGAGGGCCGATACGAGCAGTACTTC

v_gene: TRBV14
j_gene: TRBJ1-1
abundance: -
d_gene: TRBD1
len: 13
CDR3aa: CASRDRGRTEAFF
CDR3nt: TGTGCCAGCAGAGACAGGGGGCGGACTGAAGCTTTCTTT

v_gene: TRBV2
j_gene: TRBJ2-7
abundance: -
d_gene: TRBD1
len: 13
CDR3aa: CASSETRDSEENF
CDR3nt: TGTGCCAGCAGTGAGACCCGGGACAGTGAGGAAAACTTC

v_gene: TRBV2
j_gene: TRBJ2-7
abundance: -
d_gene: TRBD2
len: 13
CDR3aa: CASSPSGNYEQYF
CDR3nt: TGTGCCAGCAGTCCCAGCGGGAACTACGAGCAGTACTTC

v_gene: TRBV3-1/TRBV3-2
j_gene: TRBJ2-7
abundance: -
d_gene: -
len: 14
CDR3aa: CASSQDWRGHEQYF
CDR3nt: TGTGCCAGCAGCCAAGATTGGAGGGGTCACGAGCAGTACTTC

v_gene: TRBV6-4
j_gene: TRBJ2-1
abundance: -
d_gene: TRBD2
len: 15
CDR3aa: CASSEVSGRYYEQFF
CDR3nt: TGTGCCAGCAGTGAAGTCAGCGGGAGATACTATGAGCAGTTCTTC

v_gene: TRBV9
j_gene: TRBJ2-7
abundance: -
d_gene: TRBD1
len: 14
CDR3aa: CASSTPGTGREQYF
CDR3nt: TGTGCCAGCAGCACCCCCGGGACAGGTAGGGAGCAGTACTTC

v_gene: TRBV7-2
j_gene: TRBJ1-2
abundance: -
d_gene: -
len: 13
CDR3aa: CASSLGRGYGYTF
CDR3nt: TGTGCCAGCAGCTTAGGCAGGGGCTATGGCTACACCTTC

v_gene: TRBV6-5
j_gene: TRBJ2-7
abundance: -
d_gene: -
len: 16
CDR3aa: CASSYMASSSSYEQYF
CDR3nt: TGTGCCAGCAGTTATATGGCGTCTAGCAGCTCCTACGAGCAGTACTTC

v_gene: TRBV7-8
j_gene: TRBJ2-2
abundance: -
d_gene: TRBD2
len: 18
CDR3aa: CASSLRLAGGFGTGELFF
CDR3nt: TGTGCCAGCAGCTTGAGGCTAGCGGGGGGGTTTGGCACCGGGGAGCTGTTTTTT

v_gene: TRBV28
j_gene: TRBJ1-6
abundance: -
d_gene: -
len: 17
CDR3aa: CASTEWGQGSYNSPLHF
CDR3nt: TGTGCCAGCACCGAGTGGGGACAAGGCTCCTATAATTCACCCCTCCACTTT

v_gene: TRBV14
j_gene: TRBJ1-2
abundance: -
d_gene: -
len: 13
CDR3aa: CASSQVGGPGYTF
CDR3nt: TGTGCCAGCAGCCAAGTTGGAGGGCCTGGCTACACCTTC

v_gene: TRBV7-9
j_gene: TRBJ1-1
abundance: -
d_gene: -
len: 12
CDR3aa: CASSPIQSMAFF
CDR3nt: TGTGCCAGCAGCCCCATACAGAGTATGGCTTTCTTT

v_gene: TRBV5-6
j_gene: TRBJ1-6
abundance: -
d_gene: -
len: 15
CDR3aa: CASSLIRGRNSPLHF
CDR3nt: TGTGCCAGCAGCTTGATACGGGGGAGAAATTCACCCCTCCACTTT

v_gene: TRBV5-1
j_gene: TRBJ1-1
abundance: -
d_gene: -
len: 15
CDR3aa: CASSLANTGNTEAFF
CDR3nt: TGCGCCAGCAGCTTGGCCAACACGGGGAACACTGAAGCTTTCTTT

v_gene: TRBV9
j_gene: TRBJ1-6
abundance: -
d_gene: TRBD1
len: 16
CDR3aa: CASSAGRDRENSPLHF
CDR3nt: TGTGCCAGCAGCGCCGGCCGGGACAGGGAAAATTCACCCCTCCACTTT

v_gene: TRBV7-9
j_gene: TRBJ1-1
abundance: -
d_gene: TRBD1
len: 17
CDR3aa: CASSPRTGVGPNTEAFF
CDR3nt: TGTGCCAGCAGCCCCAGGACAGGCGTAGGACCGAACACTGAAGCTTTCTTT

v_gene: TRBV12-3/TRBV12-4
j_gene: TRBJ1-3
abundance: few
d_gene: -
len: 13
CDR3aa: CASSRRGRDTIYF
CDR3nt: TGTGCCAGCAGTCGACGCGGCCGCGACACCATATATTTT

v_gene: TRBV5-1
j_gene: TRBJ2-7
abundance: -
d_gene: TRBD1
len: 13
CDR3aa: CASSGTGDYEQYF
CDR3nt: TGCGCCAGCAGCGGGACAGGAGACTACGAGCAGTACTTC

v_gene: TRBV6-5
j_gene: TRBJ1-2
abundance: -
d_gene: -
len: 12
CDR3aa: CASTAGNVGYTF
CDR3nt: TGTGCCAGCACTGCAGGGAATGTTGGCTACACCTTC

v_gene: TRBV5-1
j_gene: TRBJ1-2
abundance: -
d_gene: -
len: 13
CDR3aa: CASSLDTGYGYTF
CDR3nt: TGCGCCAGCAGCTTGGACACAGGCTATGGCTACACCTTC

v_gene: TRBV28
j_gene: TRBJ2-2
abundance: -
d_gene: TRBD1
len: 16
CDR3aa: CASTTGTGWDTGELFF
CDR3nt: TGTGCCAGCACCACCGGGACAGGGTGGGACACCGGGGAGCTGTTTTTT

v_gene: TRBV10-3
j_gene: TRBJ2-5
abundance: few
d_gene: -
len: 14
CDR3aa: CAISENGVQETQYF
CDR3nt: TGTGCCATCAGTGAGAATGGAGTACAAGAGACCCAGTACTTC

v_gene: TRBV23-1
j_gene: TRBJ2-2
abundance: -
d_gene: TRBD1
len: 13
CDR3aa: CASGDRGHGELFF
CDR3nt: TGCGCCAGTGGAGACAGGGGGCACGGGGAGCTGTTTTTT

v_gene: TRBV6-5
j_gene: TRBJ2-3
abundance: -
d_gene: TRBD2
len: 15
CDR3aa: CASGAAGAGGDTQYF
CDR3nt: TGTGCCAGCGGGGCCGCTGGGGCGGGAGGCGATACGCAGTATTTT

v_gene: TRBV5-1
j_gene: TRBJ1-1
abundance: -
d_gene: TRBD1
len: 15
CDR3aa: CASSLLGTGLVEAFF
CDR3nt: TGCGCCAGCAGCCTGCTTGGGACAGGTCTCGTGGAAGCTTTCTTT

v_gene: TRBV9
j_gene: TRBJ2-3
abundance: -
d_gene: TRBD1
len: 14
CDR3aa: CASSVEGGPDTQYF
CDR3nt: TGTGCCAGCAGCGTAGAAGGGGGCCCAGATACGCAGTATTTT